This T cell receptor beta chain was identified during a study of T cells in Graves' hyperthyroidism and ophthalmopathy. In the study overall: Peripheral blood collection took place at initial diagnosis, before any treatment.

General study results and limits: Ophthalmopathy and stable hyperthyroidism were told apart by a 13 V-J model. The model foresaw ophthalmopathy a median 6.5 months prior to onset.

This clonotype was picked up many times. The antigen is not known. The PBMCs were taken from approximately 9.7 ml of fresh peripheral blood. This CDR3 is 16 amino acids long. Losses at the gene ends were 5 bases for V and 4 bases for J; bases not matched to a gene: 9. CDR1 DFQATT and CDR2 SNEGSKA come from the germline V gene (reference sequence). TCR beta CDR3 region amplification was performed from RNA transcripts. First-round RT-PCR of the TCR CDR3 relied on the HTBI primer set. TCRdb analysed the multiplex PCR reads with MiXCR anew, one entry per CDR3 protein. The sample contains more than 350,000 distinct CDR3 sequences, about 16% of which appear only once.

The sample comprised blood. This sequence joins TRBV20-1 and TRBJ2-7; 15 bases match TRBD2. This TCR was recovered from a woman aged 55-75 years with Graves' ophthalmopathy. In DNA, the CDR3 is TGCAGTGCTCGGCCGGGACTAGCGGGAGGTGGGTACGAGCAGTACTTC. Protein sequence: CSARPGLAGGGYEQYF.